This T cell receptor beta chain was recorded in a study of T cell repertoires in aging, cancer and after chemotherapy. Study context: The full dataset contained 8.5 million to 10 million TCR reads.

The template was genomic DNA from peripheral blood, not RNA. The CDR3 spans 16 residues. Germline V gene lookup returns CDR1 LNHNV and CDR2 YYDKDF (reference sequence). Study-wide results and limits: Immunological memory after chemotherapy cannot be judged from the repertoire data. Median generation probability rose over the chemotherapy interval in each cancer cohort, suggesting rebound thymic output. In cancer patients, declining TCR diversity with age involved lost richness and lost evenness.

About this clonotype: Its antigen remains unidentified. The junction differs from germline at one of its ends, possibly a read error.

TRB rearrangements spanning V, D and J were amplified using mixed TRB-A/B primers. Via MiXCR, TCRdb re-called the multiplex PCR reads, giving one row per CDR3 protein. The sample records thousands of distinct CDR3 sequences, approximately 40% being singletons. The material sequenced was blood. The chain combines TRBV15 with TRBJ2-6; possibly TRBD2 for D (6 bases). The receptor comes from a human donor in good health. The CDR3 here is CATSRVRDSGTNVLTF. In DNA form, the CDR3 reads TGTGCCACCAGCAGAGTCAGGGACTCTGGGACCAACGTCCTGACTTTC.